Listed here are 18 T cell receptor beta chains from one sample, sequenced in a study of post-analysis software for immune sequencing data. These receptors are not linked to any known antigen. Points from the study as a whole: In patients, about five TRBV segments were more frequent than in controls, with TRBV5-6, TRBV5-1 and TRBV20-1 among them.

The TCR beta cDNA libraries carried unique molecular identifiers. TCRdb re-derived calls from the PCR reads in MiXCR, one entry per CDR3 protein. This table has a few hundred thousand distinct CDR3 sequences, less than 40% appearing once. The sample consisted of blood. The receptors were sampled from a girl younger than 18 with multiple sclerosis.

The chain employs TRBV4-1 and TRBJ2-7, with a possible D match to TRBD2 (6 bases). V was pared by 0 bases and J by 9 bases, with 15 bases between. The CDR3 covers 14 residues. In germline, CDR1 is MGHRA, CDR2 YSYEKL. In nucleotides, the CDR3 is TGCGCCAGCAGCCAAGAGGGGACTCAGAAGGGGCAGTACTTC. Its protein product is CASSQEGTQKGQYF.

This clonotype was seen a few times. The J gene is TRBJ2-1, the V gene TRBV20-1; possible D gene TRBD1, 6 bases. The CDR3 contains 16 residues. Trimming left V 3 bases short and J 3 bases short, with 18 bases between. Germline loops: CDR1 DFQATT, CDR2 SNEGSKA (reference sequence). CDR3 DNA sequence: TGCAGTGCTAGGATGCTTCGAGGGGGAATCTACAATGAGCAGTTCTTC. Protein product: CSARMLRGGIYNEQFF.

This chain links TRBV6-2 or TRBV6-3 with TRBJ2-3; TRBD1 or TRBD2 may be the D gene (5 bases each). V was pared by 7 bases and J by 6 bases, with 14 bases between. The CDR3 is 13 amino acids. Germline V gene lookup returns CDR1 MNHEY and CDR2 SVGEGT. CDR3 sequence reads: CASTPGTSDTQYF. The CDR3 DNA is TGTGCCAGCACACCCGGGACCTCGGATACGCAGTATTTT.

CDR3 DNA sequence: TGTGCCAGCAGTCCGGACAAGGGTTACGAGCAGTACTTC. Translated, it gives CASSPDKGYEQYF. This chain uses TRBV12-3 or TRBV12-4 with TRBJ2-5; possibly TRBD1 for D (5 bases). The J call may be mistaken, given a closer DNA end match to TRBJ2-7. The CDR3 has 13 residues.

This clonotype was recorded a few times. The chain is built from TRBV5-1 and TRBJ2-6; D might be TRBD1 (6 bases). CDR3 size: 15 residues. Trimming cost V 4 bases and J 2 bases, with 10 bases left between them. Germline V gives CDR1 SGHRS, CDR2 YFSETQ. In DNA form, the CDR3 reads TGCGCCAGCAGCCTTCCAGGGGCTGGGGCCAACGTCCTGACTTTC. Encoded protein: CASSLPGAGANVLTF.

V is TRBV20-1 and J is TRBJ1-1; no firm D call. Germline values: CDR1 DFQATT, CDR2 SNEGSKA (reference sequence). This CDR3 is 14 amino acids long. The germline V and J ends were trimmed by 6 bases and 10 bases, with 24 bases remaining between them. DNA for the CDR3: TGCAGTGCCACCCGGGTGAGACAACGCGGGTCAGCTTTCTTT. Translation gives CSATRVRQRGSAFF.

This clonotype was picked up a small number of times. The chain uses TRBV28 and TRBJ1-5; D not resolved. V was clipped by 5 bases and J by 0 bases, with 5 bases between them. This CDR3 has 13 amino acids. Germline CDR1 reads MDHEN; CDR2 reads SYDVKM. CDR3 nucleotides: TGTGCCAGCAGTCCCTCTAGCAATCAGCCCCAGCATTTT. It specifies CASSPSSNQPQHF. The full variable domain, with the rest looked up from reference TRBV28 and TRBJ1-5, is DVKVTQSSRYLVKRTGEKVFLECVQDMDHENMFWYRQDPGLGLRLIYFSYDVKMKEKGDIPEGYSVSREKKERFSLILESASTNQTSMYLCASSPSSNQPQHFGDGTRLSIL.

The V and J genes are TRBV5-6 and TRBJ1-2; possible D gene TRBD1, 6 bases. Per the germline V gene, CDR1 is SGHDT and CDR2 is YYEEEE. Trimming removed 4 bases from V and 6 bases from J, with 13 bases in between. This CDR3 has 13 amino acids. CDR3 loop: CASSLTGSDGYTF. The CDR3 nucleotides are TGTGCCAGCAGCCTGACAGGATCAGATGGCTACACCTTC.

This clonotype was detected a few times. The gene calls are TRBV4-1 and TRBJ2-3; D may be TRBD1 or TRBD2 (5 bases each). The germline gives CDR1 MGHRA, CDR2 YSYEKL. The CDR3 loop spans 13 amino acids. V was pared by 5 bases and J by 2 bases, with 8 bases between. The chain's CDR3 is CASSSGATDTQYF. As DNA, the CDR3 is TGCGCCAGCAGCTCCGGGGCCACAGATACGCAGTATTTT.

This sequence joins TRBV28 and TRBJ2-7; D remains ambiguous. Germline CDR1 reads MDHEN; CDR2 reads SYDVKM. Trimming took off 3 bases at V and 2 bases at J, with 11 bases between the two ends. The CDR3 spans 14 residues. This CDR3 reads CASSLPWRTYEQYF. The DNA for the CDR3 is TGTGCCAGCAGTTTGCCCTGGAGAACCTACGAGCAGTACTTC.

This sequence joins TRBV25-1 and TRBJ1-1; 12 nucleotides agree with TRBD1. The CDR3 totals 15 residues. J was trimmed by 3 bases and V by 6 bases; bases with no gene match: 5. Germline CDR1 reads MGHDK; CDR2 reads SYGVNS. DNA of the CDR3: TGTGCCAGCAGGGGGACAGGGGGCGCGCACACTGAAGCTTTCTTT. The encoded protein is CASRGTGGAHTEAFF.

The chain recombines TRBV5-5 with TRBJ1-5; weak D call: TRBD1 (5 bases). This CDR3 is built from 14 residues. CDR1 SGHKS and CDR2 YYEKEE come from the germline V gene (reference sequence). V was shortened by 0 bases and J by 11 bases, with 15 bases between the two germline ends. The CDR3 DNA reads TGTGCCAGCAGCTTGGAGGGGCCCTCGGGGGCCCAGCATTTT. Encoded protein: CASSLEGPSGAQHF.

CDR3 nucleotide sequence: TGTGCCACCAGCAGAGAAAATTCACCCCTCCACTTT. This codes for CATSRENSPLHF. The chain recombines TRBV15 with TRBJ1-6; D is unresolved. Germline V gene sequence: CDR1 LNHNV, CDR2 YYDKDF (reference sequence). Trimming took 0 bases from V and 7 from J, leaving 1 base between them. The CDR3 length is 12 residues.

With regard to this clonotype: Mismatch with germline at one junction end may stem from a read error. The CDR3 nucleotides read TGCAGTGTCCCGGTAGAAACAGGGAGGGGAAAACCGTTTTTT. This translates into CSVPVETGRGKPFF. This chain joins TRBV20-1 and TRBJ1-4; tentative D call: TRBD1 (6 bases). The CDR3 consists of 14 residues. Germline V gene data show CDR1 as DFQATT and CDR2 as SNEGSKA (reference sequence).

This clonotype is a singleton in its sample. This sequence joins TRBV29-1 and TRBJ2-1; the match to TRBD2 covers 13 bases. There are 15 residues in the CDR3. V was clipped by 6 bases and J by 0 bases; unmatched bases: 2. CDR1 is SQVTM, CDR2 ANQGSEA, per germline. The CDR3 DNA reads TGCAGCGTCTGGACTAGCGGGAGCTCCTACAATGAGCAGTTCTTC. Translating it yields CSVWTSGSSYNEQFF.

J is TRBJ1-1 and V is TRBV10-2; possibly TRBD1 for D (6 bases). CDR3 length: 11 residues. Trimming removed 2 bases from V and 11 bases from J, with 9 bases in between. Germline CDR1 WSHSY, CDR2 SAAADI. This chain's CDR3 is CASSEGGQAFF. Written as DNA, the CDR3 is TGCGCCAGCAGTGAGGGGGGGCAGGCTTTCTTT.

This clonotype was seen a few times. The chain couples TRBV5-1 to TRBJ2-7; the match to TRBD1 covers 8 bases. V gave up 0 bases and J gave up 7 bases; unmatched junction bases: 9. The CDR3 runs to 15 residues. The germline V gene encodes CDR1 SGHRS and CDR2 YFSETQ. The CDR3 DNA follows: TGCGCCAGCAGCTTGGATGGACAGGGTCTAGGGGAGCAGTACTTC. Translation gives CASSLDGQGLGEQYF.

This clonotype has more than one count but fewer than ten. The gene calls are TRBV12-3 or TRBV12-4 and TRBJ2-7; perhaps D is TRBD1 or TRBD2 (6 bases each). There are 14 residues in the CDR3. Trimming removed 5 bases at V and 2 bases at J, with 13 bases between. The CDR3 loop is CASSVGGWTYEQYF. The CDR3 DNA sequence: TGTGCCAGCAGTGTAGGGGGGTGGACCTACGAGCAGTACTTC.